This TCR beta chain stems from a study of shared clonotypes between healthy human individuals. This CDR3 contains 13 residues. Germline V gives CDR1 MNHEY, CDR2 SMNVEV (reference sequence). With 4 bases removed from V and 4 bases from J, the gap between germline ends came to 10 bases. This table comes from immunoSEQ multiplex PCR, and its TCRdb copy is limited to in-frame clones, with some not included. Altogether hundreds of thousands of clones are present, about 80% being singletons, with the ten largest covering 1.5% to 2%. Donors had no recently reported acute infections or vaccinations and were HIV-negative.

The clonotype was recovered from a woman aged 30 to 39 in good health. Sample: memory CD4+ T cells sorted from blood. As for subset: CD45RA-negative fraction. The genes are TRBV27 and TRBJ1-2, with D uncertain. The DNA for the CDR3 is TGTGCCAGCAGTTCTCCAGGCACCTATGGCTACACCTTC. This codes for CASSSPGTYGYTF.